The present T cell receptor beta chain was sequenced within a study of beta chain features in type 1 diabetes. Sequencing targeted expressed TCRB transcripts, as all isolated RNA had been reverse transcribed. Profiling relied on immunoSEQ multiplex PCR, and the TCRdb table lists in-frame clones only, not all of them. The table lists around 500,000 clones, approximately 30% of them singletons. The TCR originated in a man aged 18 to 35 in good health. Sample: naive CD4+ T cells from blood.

The CDR3 nucleotides read TGTGCCAGCAGCCAAGTGTCTAGCGGGGACGCCCAAGAGACCCAGTACTTC. This translates into CASSQVSSGDAQETQYF. The chain has TRBV4-2 and TRBJ2-5; 9 nucleotides agree with TRBD2. J was trimmed by 1 base and V by 1 base; bases with no gene match: 7. Germline lookup yields CDR1 LGHNA and CDR2 YNFKEQ. This CDR3 spans 17 amino acids.